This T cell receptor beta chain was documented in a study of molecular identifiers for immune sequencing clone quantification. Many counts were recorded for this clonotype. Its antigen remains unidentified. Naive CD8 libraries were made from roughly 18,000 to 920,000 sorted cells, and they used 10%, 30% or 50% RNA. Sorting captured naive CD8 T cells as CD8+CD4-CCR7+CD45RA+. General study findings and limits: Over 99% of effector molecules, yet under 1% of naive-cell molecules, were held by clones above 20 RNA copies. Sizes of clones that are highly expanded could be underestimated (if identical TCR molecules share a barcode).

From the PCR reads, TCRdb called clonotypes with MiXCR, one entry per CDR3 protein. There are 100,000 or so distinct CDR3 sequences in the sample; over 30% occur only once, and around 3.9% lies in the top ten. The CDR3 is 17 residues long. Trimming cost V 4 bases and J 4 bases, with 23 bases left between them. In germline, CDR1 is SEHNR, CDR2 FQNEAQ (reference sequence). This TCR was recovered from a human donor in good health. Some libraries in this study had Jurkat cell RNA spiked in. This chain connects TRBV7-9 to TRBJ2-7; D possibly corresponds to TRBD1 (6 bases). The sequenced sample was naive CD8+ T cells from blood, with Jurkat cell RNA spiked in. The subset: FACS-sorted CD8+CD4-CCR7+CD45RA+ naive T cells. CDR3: CASSSSRGVSIDYEQYF. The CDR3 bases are TGTGCCAGCAGCTCCAGCAGGGGAGTCTCCATAGATTACGAGCAGTACTTC.